The next 16 T cell receptor beta chains were all read from a single sample in a study of CD8+CD57+ T cells in acquired aplastic anemia. CD8+CD57+ cell expansion, shown by flow cytometry, had occurred in the patients selected for sequencing. TCR beta VDJ and CDR3 profiling used genomic DNA as template. TCRdb reprocessed the reads via MiXCR and lists one record per CDR3 protein. The sample consists of about half a million distinct CDR3 sequences, under 40% of them appearing once. The sample taken for sequencing was sorted CD4+, CD8+, or CD8+CD57+ T cells (not recorded which) from PBMCs. All receptors come from a human donor with aplastic anemia.

Only a few counts were recorded for this clonotype. The rearrangement links TRBV7-2 to TRBJ1-3; D call uncertain. V was pared by 5 bases and J by 0 bases, with 8 bases between. Germline V gene lookup returns CDR1 SGHTA and CDR2 FQGNSA. The CDR3 covers 14 residues. This CDR3 reads CASSSTSSGNTIYF. The CDR3 DNA sequence: TGTGCCAGCAGCAGTACCAGCTCTGGAAACACCATATATTTT.

This clonotype appeared many times. The J gene is TRBJ1-2, the V gene TRBV29-1, with no clear D. CDR1 SQVTM and CDR2 ANQGSEA come from the germline V gene. V lost 7 bases and J lost 6, with 12 bases in between. This CDR3 is built from 11 residues. For the CDR3, the DNA is TGCAGCGCCGAAAAGGGTGATGGCTACACCTTC. Its translation: CSAEKGDGYTF.

This chain uses TRBV15 with TRBJ2-7, with 7 bases matching TRBD2. J gave up 4 bases and V 0 bases, and 3 bases lay outside the gene matches. CDR1 and CDR2 (germline): LNHNV, YYDKDF (reference sequence). CDR3 length: 14 residues. The DNA for the CDR3 is TGTGCCACCAGCAGAGAACGGGAGGTTTACGAGCAGTACTTC. Translated: CATSREREVYEQYF.

On this clonotype itself: The conserved phenylalanine or tryptophan normally closing the CDR3 is absent here, so this likely arose from a read error. The J gene is TRBJ1-5, the V gene TRBV5-4, with D uncertain. This CDR3 is built from 12 residues. Trimming removed 3 bases from V and 5 bases from J, with 6 bases in between. Germline V gene data show CDR1 as SGHNT and CDR2 as YYREEE (reference sequence). The CDR3 DNA follows: TGTGCCAGCAGCTCCGAGGATCAGCCCCAGCATCTT. It translates to CASSSEDQPQHL.

This chain links TRBV25-1 with TRBJ1-6; 8 bases fit TRBD1. Unmatched junction bases numbered 2, after V lost 4 bases and J lost 3 bases. CDR1 and CDR2 (germline): MGHDK, SYGVNS. CDR3 size: 15 residues. In nucleotides, the CDR3 is TGTGCCAGCAGTGTCGGGACAGGCTATAATTCACCCCTCCACTTT. Translated, it gives CASSVGTGYNSPLHF.

The genes are TRBV10-3 and TRBJ1-1, with 10 positions matching TRBD1. V gave up 6 bases and J gave up 1 base; unmatched junction bases: 2. The CDR3 spans 14 residues. Germline V CDR1 and CDR2: ENHRY, SYGVKD. CDR3: CAISGTGANTEAFF. CDR3 bases: TGTGCCATCAGCGGGACAGGGGCGAACACTGAAGCTTTCTTT.

In this sample, this clonotype turned up many times. V gene TRBV20-1 combines with J gene TRBJ1-2; D is undetermined. Germline V gene sequence: CDR1 DFQATT, CDR2 SNEGSKA (reference sequence). The V gene lost 5 bases and the J gene lost 4 bases, with 17 bases spanning the gap. This CDR3 contains 14 residues. CDR3 bases: TGCAGTGCTCAGGACGGGCAAAAAGCCTATGGCTACACCTTC. This sequence encodes CSAQDGQKAYGYTF.

V usage is TRBV5-4 and J usage is TRBJ2-3, with 9 bases aligning to TRBD2. This CDR3 contains 15 residues. J lost 3 bases, V lost 0 bases, and 2 bases had no gene match. From germline, CDR1 is SGHNT and CDR2 YYREEE (reference sequence). CDR3 amino acids: CASSLDSGRTDTQYF. DNA for the CDR3: TGTGCCAGCAGCTTGGATAGCGGGAGAACAGATACGCAGTATTTT.

This clonotype was observed at least ten times. The chain carries TRBV20-1 and TRBJ2-7; D call uncertain. Germline CDR1 reads DFQATT; CDR2 reads SNEGSKA (reference sequence). V was clipped by 5 bases and J by 2 bases, with 16 bases between them. This CDR3 spans 14 amino acids. The CDR3 is CSAHRDTRPYEQYF. The CDR3 region has the DNA TGCAGTGCTCACCGAGACACGAGACCCTACGAGCAGTACTTC.

This clonotype was counted at least ten times. The chain combines TRBV7-8 with TRBJ2-1, with D perhaps TRBD1 (7 bases). Trimming took off 8 bases at V and 5 bases at J, with 22 bases between the two ends. This CDR3 region has 16 residues. CDR1 is SGHVS and CDR2 is FQNEAQ in the germline V gene. CDR3 in amino acids: CASSNGPGGFHNEQFF. The CDR3 bases are TGTGCCAGCTCGAACGGCCCAGGGGGGTTCCACAATGAGCAGTTCTTC.

J is TRBJ2-3 and V is TRBV10-3, with 10 bases aligning to TRBD2. Germline V gene sequence: CDR1 ENHRY, CDR2 SYGVKD. The CDR3 length is 15 residues. The V segment lost 5 bases and the J segment 5 bases; nucleotides outside the gene matches: 7. The CDR3 sequence: CAISTGLAAVDTQYF. CDR3 in DNA: TGTGCCATCAGTACCGGACTAGCGGCGGTAGATACGCAGTATTTT.

The chain is built from TRBV20-1 and TRBJ2-5; 10 bases are shared with TRBD1. The CDR3 is 14 amino acids. Per the germline V gene, CDR1 is DFQATT and CDR2 is SNEGSKA (reference sequence). V gave up 6 bases and J gave up 1 base; unmatched junction bases: 5. The CDR3 reads CSASRDRGQETQYF. The CDR3 DNA is TGCAGTGCCAGCCGGGACAGGGGCCAAGAGACCCAGTACTTC.

This clonotype was counted between two and nine times. The V gene is TRBV5-4, the J gene TRBJ1-2, with 7 bases identical to TRBD1. The germline V gene has CDR1 SGHNT and CDR2 YYREEE (reference sequence). The trim removed 4 bases at V and 7 bases at J, leaving 10 bases unmatched. The CDR3 has 14 residues. In DNA form, the CDR3 reads TGTGCCAGCAGCCCTTACACAGGGGTTGGTGGCTACACCTTC. Protein: CASSPYTGVGGYTF.

The CDR3 spells CASSVDPSGGAQETQYF. The CDR3 nucleotides read TGTGCCAGCAGCGTAGATCCTAGCGGGGGGGCTCAAGAGACCCAGTACTTC. The chain is built from TRBV9 and TRBJ2-5, with 12 bases matching TRBD2. Germline CDR1 SGDLS, CDR2 YYNGEE. The junction had 5 bases not matched to a gene; V was cut back by 0 bases and J by 2 bases. The CDR3 covers 17 residues.

Comments on this clonotype: Possible read error: a much larger clone is one base away. The CDR3 DNA is TGTGCCAGCAGCTTAGGAGGATCTGCCTACGGGCAGTACTTC. Encoded protein: CASSLGGSAYGQYF. The chain carries TRBV7-3 and TRBJ2-7, with D perhaps matching TRBD2 (5 bases). Germline CDR1 SGHTA, CDR2 FQGTGA. The CDR3 is 14 residues long. Combining the CDR3 with reference TRBV7-3 and TRBJ2-7 gives the whole variable domain GAGVSQTPSNKVTEKGKYVELRCDPISGHTALYWYRQSLGQGPEFLIYFQGTGAADDSGLPNDRFFAVRPEGSVSTLKIQRTERGDSAVYLCASSLGGSAYGQYFGPGTRLTVT.

V gene TRBV12-3 or TRBV12-4 combines with J gene TRBJ2-7, with D possibly TRBD1 on 8 matching bases. This CDR3 is 14 amino acids long. Trimming removed 4 bases from V and 5 bases from J, with 15 bases in between. CDR3: CASSSQGGRDEQYF. CDR3 nucleotide sequence: TGTGCCAGCAGTTCACAGGGGGGGAGGGACGAGCAGTACTTC.